The 30 T cell receptor beta chains below were found in one sample sequenced in a study of cytomegalovirus exposure and HLA in healthy donors. TCRdb's copy holds only in-frame clones and misses some; the assay was immunoSEQ multiplex PCR. The table records about 47,000 clones, 80% to 95% of them present only once. Source material: PBMCs. All receptors derive from a man aged 18 to 29 in good health and CMV-seronegative.

The rearrangement links TRBV7-2 to TRBJ1-1, with a tentative D call TRBD1 (6 bases). Germline CDR1 is SGHTA and CDR2 is FQGNSA. With 1 base removed from V and 5 bases from J, the gap between germline ends came to 17 bases. The CDR3 extends over 16 amino acids. The CDR3 loop reads CASSLVGAGGKTEAFF. Written as DNA, the CDR3 is TGTGCCAGCAGCTTAGTGGGGGCTGGCGGAAAAACTGAAGCTTTCTTT.

This chain joins TRBV6-1 and TRBJ2-1, with a possible D match to TRBD2 (5 bases). Trimming took off 3 bases at V and 8 bases at J, with 11 bases between the two ends. The CDR3 is 13 residues long. CDR1 is MNHNS and CDR2 is SASEGT in the germline V gene. In DNA form, the CDR3 reads TGTGCCAGCAGTGATGTTAGCGTCGATGAGCAGTTCTTC. Translation gives CASSDVSVDEQFF.

This clone is a singleton in its sample. The rearrangement joins TRBV9 to TRBJ1-4; 9 bases agree with TRBD1. There are 16 residues in the CDR3. The V gene end was trimmed by 3 bases and the J gene end by 0 bases; junction bases not matched to a gene: 3. Looked up from germline, CDR1 is SGDLS and CDR2 is YYNGEE. The CDR3 region is CASSARTGATNEKLFF. CDR3 coding DNA: TGTGCCAGCAGCGCGCGGACAGGGGCAACTAATGAAAAACTGTTTTTT.

This chain connects TRBV6-1 to TRBJ2-7; 8 bases agree with TRBD1. Germline-derived CDR1 and CDR2 are MNHNS and SASEGT. The V gene end was trimmed by 9 bases and the J gene end by 0 bases; junction bases not matched to a gene: 4. This CDR3 is built from 13 residues. CDR3: CASDRGDSYEQYF. As DNA, the CDR3 is TGTGCCAGTGACAGGGGAGACTCCTACGAGCAGTACTTC.

The J gene is TRBJ1-2, the V gene TRBV6-6, with D tentatively TRBD1 (5 bases). Per germline, CDR1 MNHNY and CDR2 SVGAGI (reference sequence). V was shortened by 0 bases and J by 0 bases, with 8 bases between the two germline ends. The length of the CDR3 is 15 residues. The CDR3, as DNA: TGTGCCAGCAGTTACTCGGAGGGGACTAACTATGGCTACACCTTC. Encoded protein: CASSYSEGTNYGYTF.

V usage is TRBV19 and J usage is TRBJ2-2, with TRBD1 matching 7 bases. V lost 10 bases, J lost 2 bases, and 7 bases stayed unmatched. CDR3 length: 14 amino acids. From germline, CDR1 is LNHDA and CDR2 SQIVND (reference sequence). The CDR3 loop is CATRDRPNTGELFF. CDR3 bases: TGTGCCACTCGGGACAGACCCAACACCGGGGAGCTGTTTTTT.

The gene calls are TRBV19 and TRBJ1-1; 12 bases fit TRBD1. Germline V CDR1 and CDR2: LNHDA, SQIVND (reference sequence). The CDR3 has 17 amino acids. Trimming removed 4 bases from V and 3 bases from J; junction bases left unmatched: 9. The CDR3 region has the DNA TGTGCCAGTAGTACGCGGGACAGGGGGCTCCGGGACACTGAAGCTTTCTTT. Its protein is CASSTRDRGLRDTEAFF.

The rearrangement links TRBV7-8 to TRBJ2-1; 10 bases align to TRBD2. The CDR3 totals 16 residues. The J segment lost 5 bases and the V segment lost 2 bases, leaving 6 bases of the junction unmatched. Per the germline V gene, CDR1 is SGHVS and CDR2 is FQNEAQ. CDR3 sequence (DNA): TGTGCCAGCAGCTTACGAACTAGCGGGACTAACAATGAGCAGTTCTTC. Translating gives CASSLRTSGTNNEQFF. Variable domain in full (rest from reference TRBV7-8 and TRBJ2-1): GAGVSQSPRYKVAKRGQDVALRCDPISGHVSLFWYQQALGQGPEFLTYFQNEAQLDKSGLPSDRFFAERPEGSVSTLKIQRTQQEDSAVYLCASSLRTSGTNNEQFFGPGTRLTVL.

The chain couples TRBV7-2 to TRBJ2-1, with D unclear. V was clipped by 6 bases and J by 6 bases, with 9 bases between them. CDR1 SGHTA and CDR2 FQGNSA come from the germline V gene. The CDR3 totals 12 residues. CDR3 DNA: TGTGCCAGCAGTCAAGAGCGCAATGAGCAGTTCTTC. This encodes CASSQERNEQFF. The full variable domain, with the rest looked up from reference TRBV7-2 and TRBJ2-1, is GAGVSQSPSNKVTEKGKDVELRCDPISGHTALYWYRQSLGQGLEFLIYFQGNSAPDKSGLPSDRFSAERTGGSVSTLTIQRTQQEDSAVYLCASSQERNEQFFGPGTRLTVL.

The chain uses TRBV19 and TRBJ1-2; a possible D gene is TRBD1 (6 bases). CDR1 is LNHDA, CDR2 SQIVND, per germline (reference sequence). CDR3 size: 13 residues. Trimming cost V 5 bases and J 8 bases, with 15 bases left between them. The CDR3 spells CASSPYTGMGYTF. As DNA, the CDR3 is TGTGCCAGTAGTCCTTATACAGGGATGGGCTACACCTTC.

V and J are TRBV7-9 and TRBJ2-1; 8 positions match TRBD1. Germline V gene lookup returns CDR1 SEHNR and CDR2 FQNEAQ (reference sequence). The V and J ends lost 5 bases and 16 bases, in that order; junction bases with no gene match: 10. The CDR3 is 12 residues long. CDR3 protein: CASSPGRQGNFF. The CDR3 region has the DNA TGTGCCAGCAGCCCCGGTAGACAGGGGAACTTCTTC.

The chain uses TRBV11-2 and TRBJ2-2, with a tentative D call TRBD2 (6 bases). This CDR3 spans 16 amino acids. Trimming took 5 bases from V and 5 from J, leaving 18 bases between them. CDR1 is SGHAT and CDR2 is FQNNGV in the germline V gene. As DNA, the CDR3 is TGTGCCAGCAGCCCCGCTTTCGGGGGTCGGACCGGGGAGCTGTTTTTT. Protein product: CASSPAFGGRTGELFF.

The rearrangement links TRBV14 to TRBJ2-3; 9 positions agree with TRBD2. This CDR3 has 14 residues. With 6 bases clipped from V and 0 bases from J, the junction kept 1 base outside the gene matches. The germline V gene encodes CDR1 SGHDN and CDR2 FVKESK. The CDR3 protein is CASRAGGSTDTQYF. Here the CDR3 DNA reads TGTGCCAGCAGAGCGGGAGGAAGCACAGATACGCAGTATTTT.

The rearrangement joins TRBV4-1 to TRBJ2-3; a weak D match, TRBD2 (6 bases). CDR1 and CDR2 from the germline V gene are MGHRA and YSYEKL. The CDR3 loop spans 15 amino acids. Trimming left V 4 bases short and J 1 base short, with 12 bases between. Here the CDR3 DNA reads TGCGCCAGCAGCCTGAGACTAGGGCGCACAGATACGCAGTATTTT. Its translation: CASSLRLGRTDTQYF.

The chain is built from TRBV6-1 and TRBJ2-2; 8 bases are a match to TRBD1. Trimming took 4 bases from V and 0 from J; bases not matched to a gene: 4. The CDR3 has 16 amino acids. The germline CDR1 and CDR2 sequences are MNHNS and SASEGT. The CDR3 nucleotides read TGTGCCAGCAGTGTCTCGGGACAGGCGAACACCGGGGAGCTGTTTTTT. This codes for CASSVSGQANTGELFF.

The chain employs TRBV29-1 and TRBJ2-5; 8 bases map to TRBD2. CDR1 and CDR2 from the germline V gene are SQVTM and ANQGSEA. This CDR3 has 12 amino acids. CDR3 protein: CGGSGAQETQYF. Written as DNA, the CDR3 is TGCGGGGGTAGCGGGGCCCAAGAGACCCAGTACTTC.

The CDR3 here is CASSPTPKGDQPQHF. In nucleotides, the CDR3 is TGTGCCAGCAGCCCGACACCAAAGGGAGATCAGCCCCAGCATTTT. The chain recombines TRBV7-9 with TRBJ1-5; D remains unclear. CDR3 length: 15 residues. CDR1 is SEHNR and CDR2 is FQNEAQ in the germline V gene (reference sequence). Trimming pared 5 bases from V and 5 bases from J, leaving 16 bases between.

This clone was observed a few times. The J gene is TRBJ2-1, the V gene TRBV13, with D possibly TRBD2 on 7 matching bases. The CDR3 is 16 residues long. Trimming removed 5 bases at V and 3 bases at J, with 17 bases between. Germline V CDR1 and CDR2: PRHDT, FYEKMQ (reference sequence). CDR3 DNA sequence: TGTGCCAGCAGCCTATCGAGGGGGGGCGACTACAATGAGCAGTTCTTC. It translates to CASSLSRGGDYNEQFF.

V gene TRBV19 combines with J gene TRBJ1-5; TRBD1 aligns across 7 bases. The CDR3 loop spans 14 amino acids. From germline, CDR1 is LNHDA and CDR2 SQIVND (reference sequence). Trimming at V came to 10 bases and at J to 0 bases, leaving 6 bases not matched to a gene. The chain's CDR3 is CATRRQGSNQPQHF. The CDR3 bases are TGTGCCACTAGAAGACAGGGTAGCAATCAGCCCCAGCATTTT.

V and J are TRBV14 and TRBJ1-2; D might be TRBD1 (6 bases). This CDR3 contains 14 residues. CDR1 is SGHDN and CDR2 is FVKESK in the germline V gene. V was cut by 4 bases and J by 3 bases, with 12 bases left in between. The CDR3 protein is CASSPNYRDYGYTF. The CDR3 DNA follows: TGTGCCAGCAGCCCGAACTACAGGGACTATGGCTACACCTTC.

This chain links TRBV5-1 with TRBJ1-1; D gene uncertain. This CDR3 region has 15 residues. Trimming took 4 bases from V and 4 from J, leaving 17 bases between them. Per germline, CDR1 SGHRS and CDR2 YFSETQ. CDR3 in amino acids: CASSPTSRGPTEAFF. The CDR3, as DNA: TGCGCCAGCAGCCCTACTTCTCGGGGTCCCACTGAAGCTTTCTTT.

V and J are TRBV14 and TRBJ2-1; no firm D call. V lost 1 base to trimming and J lost 5 bases, with 18 bases between them. Per the germline V gene, CDR1 is SGHDN and CDR2 is FVKESK. This CDR3 is 17 amino acids long. For the CDR3, the DNA is TGTGCCAGCAGCCAAGGGATTTATCCCTCGGGTGACAATGAGCAGTTCTTC. As protein: CASSQGIYPSGDNEQFF.

The V gene is TRBV5-5, the J gene TRBJ1-2, with D maybe TRBD1 (6 bases). CDR1 SGHKS and CDR2 YYEKEE come from the germline V gene (reference sequence). CDR3 length: 14 amino acids. Trimming stripped 0 bases from V and 4 bases from J, with 10 bases between. The CDR3 nucleotides read TGTGCCAGCAGCTTGGAACAGGGAGTCTATGGCTACACCTTC. Translating gives CASSLEQGVYGYTF.

The rearrangement links TRBV10-3 to TRBJ1-1, with D hard to call. CDR3 length equals 11 residues. V was clipped by 10 bases and J by 6 bases, with 12 bases between them. Germline values: CDR1 ENHRY, CDR2 SYGVKD. CDR3 region: CATQVEAEAFF. CDR3 in DNA: TGTGCCACCCAGGTAGAAGCTGAAGCTTTCTTT.

Only a few counts were recorded for this clone. The rearrangement links TRBV6-1 to TRBJ2-2; TRBD1 aligns across 7 bases. Trimming cost V 4 bases and J 6 bases; bases outside gene matches: 11. Germline values: CDR1 MNHNS, CDR2 SASEGT. CDR3 length equals 16 residues. CDR3 residues: CASSVTTGRLSGELFF. For the CDR3, the DNA is TGTGCCAGCAGTGTTACGACAGGGCGATTGTCCGGGGAGCTGTTTTTT.

The table lists this clone with a few counts. V usage is TRBV27 and J usage is TRBJ2-7; D gene uncertain. V gave up 5 bases and J gave up 0 bases, with 8 bases separating them. CDR3 length: 13 residues. The germline V gene has CDR1 MNHEY and CDR2 SMNVEV (reference sequence). This chain's CDR3 is CASSRSHSYEQYF. CDR3 DNA sequence: TGTGCCAGCAGTCGGAGTCACTCCTACGAGCAGTACTTC.

This clone came up once. The chain has TRBV5-6 and TRBJ2-3, with D possibly matching TRBD1 (5 bases). Between the trimmed V and J ends, which lost 0 bases and 1 base, there was a span of 12 bases. CDR3 length: 16 amino acids. Germline lookup yields CDR1 SGHDT and CDR2 YYEEEE. CDR3 nucleotide sequence: TGTGCCAGCAGCTTGGCCGGGCAGGGTGGCACAGATACGCAGTATTTT. This translates into CASSLAGQGGTDTQYF.

V is TRBV5-1 and J is TRBJ2-7; a possible D gene is TRBD2 (6 bases). The length of the CDR3 is 15 residues. CDR1 is SGHRS, CDR2 YFSETQ, per germline. Trimming removed 0 bases at V and 0 bases at J, with 10 bases between. The CDR3 is CASSLEFGSSYEQYF. As DNA, the CDR3 is TGCGCCAGCAGCTTGGAATTCGGGAGCTCCTACGAGCAGTACTTC.

The chain uses TRBV29-1 and TRBJ2-3; possible D gene TRBD1, 7 bases. Germline CDR1 reads SQVTM; CDR2 reads ANQGSEA. The V end was cut by 7 bases, the J end by 7 bases, with 27 bases between. The CDR3 length is 16 residues. The CDR3 loop reads CSANPGGTANANTQYF. The CDR3 region has the DNA TGCAGCGCAAACCCGGGCGGGACAGCGAATGCTAATACGCAGTATTTT.

The chain is built from TRBV7-2 and TRBJ2-2; maybe TRBD2 (5 bases). The CDR3 is made up of 14 amino acids. V was clipped by 11 bases and J by 6 bases, with 19 bases between them. CDR1 and CDR2 from the germline V gene are SGHTA and FQGNSA. Here the CDR3 DNA reads TGTGCCCTTCCCCGGGTTGGAGGTTCCGGGGAGCTGTTTTTT. Its translation is CALPRVGGSGELFF.